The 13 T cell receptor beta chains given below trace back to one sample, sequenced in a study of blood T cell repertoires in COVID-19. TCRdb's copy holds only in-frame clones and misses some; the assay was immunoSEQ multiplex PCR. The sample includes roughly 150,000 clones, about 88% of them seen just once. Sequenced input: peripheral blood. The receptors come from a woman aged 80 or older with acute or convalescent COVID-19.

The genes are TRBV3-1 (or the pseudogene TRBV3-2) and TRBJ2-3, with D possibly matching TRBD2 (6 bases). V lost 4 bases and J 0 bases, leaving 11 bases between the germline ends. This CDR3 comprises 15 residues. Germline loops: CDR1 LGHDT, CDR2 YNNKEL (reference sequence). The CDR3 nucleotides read TGTGCCAGCAGCCGCCGGGGGACTAGCACAGATACGCAGTATTTT. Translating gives CASSRRGTSTDTQYF.

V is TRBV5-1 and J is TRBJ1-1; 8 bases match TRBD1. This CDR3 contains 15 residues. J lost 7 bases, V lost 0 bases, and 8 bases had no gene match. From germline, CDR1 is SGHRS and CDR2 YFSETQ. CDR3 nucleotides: TGCGCCAGCAGCTTGGTAGGACAGGGAATAGGTGAAGCTTTCTTT. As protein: CASSLVGQGIGEAFF.

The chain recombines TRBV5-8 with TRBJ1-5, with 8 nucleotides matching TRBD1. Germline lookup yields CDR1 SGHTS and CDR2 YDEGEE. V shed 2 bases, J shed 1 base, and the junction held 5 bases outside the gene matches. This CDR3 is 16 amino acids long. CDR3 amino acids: CASSFQGAASNQPQHF. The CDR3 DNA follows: TGTGCCAGCAGCTTTCAGGGGGCGGCCAGCAATCAGCCCCAGCATTTT.

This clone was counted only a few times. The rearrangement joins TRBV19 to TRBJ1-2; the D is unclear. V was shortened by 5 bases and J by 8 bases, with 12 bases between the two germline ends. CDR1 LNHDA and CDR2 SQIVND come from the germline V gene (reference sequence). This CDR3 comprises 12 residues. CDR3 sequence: CASSVREGGYTF. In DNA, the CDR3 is TGTGCCAGTAGTGTGAGGGAAGGAGGCTACACCTTC.

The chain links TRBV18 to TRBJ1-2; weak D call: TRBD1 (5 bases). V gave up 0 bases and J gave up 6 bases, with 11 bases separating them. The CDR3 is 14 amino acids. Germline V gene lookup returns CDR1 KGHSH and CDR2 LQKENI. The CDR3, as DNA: TGTGCCAGCTCACCACCACGGCAGGGCCATGGCTACACCTTC. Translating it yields CASSPPRQGHGYTF.

CDR3 in amino acids: CASSGRGLDTEAFF. The CDR3 DNA is TGTGCCAGCAGCGGCAGGGGTTTGGACACTGAAGCTTTCTTT. The rearrangement links TRBV9 to TRBJ1-1, with TRBD1 as a possible D gene (6 bases). V gave up 3 bases and J gave up 3 bases, with 12 bases separating them. Per germline, CDR1 SGDLS and CDR2 YYNGEE. The CDR3 covers 14 residues.

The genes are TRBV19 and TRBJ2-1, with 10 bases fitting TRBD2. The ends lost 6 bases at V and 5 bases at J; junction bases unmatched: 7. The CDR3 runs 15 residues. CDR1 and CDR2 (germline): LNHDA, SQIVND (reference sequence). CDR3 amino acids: CASSTTSGIDNEQFF. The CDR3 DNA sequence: TGTGCCAGTAGCACCACTAGCGGGATAGACAATGAGCAGTTCTTC.

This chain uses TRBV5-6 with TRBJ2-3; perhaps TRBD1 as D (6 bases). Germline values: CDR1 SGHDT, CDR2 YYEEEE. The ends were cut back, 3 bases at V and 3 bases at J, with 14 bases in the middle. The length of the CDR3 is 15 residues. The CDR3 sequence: CASSSNRVRTDTQYF. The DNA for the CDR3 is TGTGCCAGCAGCTCCAACAGGGTGCGGACAGATACGCAGTATTTT. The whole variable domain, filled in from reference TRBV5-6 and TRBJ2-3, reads DAGVTQSPTHLIKTRGQQVTLRCSPKSGHDTVSWYQQALGQGPQFIFQYYEEEERQRGNFPDRFSGHQFPNYSSELNVNALLLGDSALYLCASSSNRVRTDTQYFGPGTRLTVL.

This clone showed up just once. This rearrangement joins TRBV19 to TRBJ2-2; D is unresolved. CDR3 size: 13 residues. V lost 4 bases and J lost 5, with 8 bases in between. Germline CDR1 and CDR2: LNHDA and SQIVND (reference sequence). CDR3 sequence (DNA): TGTGCCAGTAGTACGAGCCTAACCGGGGAGCTGTTTTTT. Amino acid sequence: CASSTSLTGELFF.

The CDR3 spells CASSPGLAFLTSTDTQYF. The CDR3 region has the DNA TGTGCCAGCTCGCCTGGACTAGCGTTTCTTACTAGCACAGATACGCAGTATTTT. This rearrangement joins TRBV18 to TRBJ2-3; 9 nucleotides match TRBD2. Germline CDR1 reads KGHSH; CDR2 reads LQKENI. There are 18 residues in the CDR3. V lost 6 bases to trimming and J lost 0 bases; unmatched junction nucleotides: 13.

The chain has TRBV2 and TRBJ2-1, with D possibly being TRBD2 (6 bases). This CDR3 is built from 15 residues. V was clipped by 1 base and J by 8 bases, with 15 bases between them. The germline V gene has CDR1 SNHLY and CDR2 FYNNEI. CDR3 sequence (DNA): TGTGCCAGCAGTGAAGAATCGAAAACTAGCCATGAGCAGTTCTTC. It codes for CASSEESKTSHEQFF. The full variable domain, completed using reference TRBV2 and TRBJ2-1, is EPEVTQTPSHQVTQMGQEVILRCVPISNHLYFYWYRQILGQKVEFLVSFYNNEISEKSEIFDDQFSVERPDGSNFTLKIRSTKLEDSAMYFCASSEESKTSHEQFFGPGTRLTVL.

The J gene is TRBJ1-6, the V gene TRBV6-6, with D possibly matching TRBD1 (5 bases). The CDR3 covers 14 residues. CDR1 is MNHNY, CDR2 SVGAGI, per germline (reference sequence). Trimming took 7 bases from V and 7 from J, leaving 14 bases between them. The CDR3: CASKGEGPNSPLHF. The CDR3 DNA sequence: TGTGCCAGCAAAGGGGAGGGGCCAAATTCACCCCTCCACTTT.

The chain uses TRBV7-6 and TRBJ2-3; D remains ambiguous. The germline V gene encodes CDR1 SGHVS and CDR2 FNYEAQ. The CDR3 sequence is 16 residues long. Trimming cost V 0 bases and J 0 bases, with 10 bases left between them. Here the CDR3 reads CASSLAHRTSTDTQYF. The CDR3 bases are TGTGCCAGCAGCTTAGCTCACCGCACTAGCACAGATACGCAGTATTTT.